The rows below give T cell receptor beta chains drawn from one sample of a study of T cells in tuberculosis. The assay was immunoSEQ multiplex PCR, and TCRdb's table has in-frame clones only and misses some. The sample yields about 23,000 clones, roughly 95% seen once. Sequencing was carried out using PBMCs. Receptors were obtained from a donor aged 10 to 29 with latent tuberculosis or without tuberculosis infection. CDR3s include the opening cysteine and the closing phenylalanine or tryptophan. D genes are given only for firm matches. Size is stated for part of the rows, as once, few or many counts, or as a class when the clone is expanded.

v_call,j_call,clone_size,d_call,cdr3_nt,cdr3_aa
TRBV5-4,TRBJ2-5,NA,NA,TGTGCCAGCAGCTTGGGAGGCAGTCCCGCAGAGACCCAGTACTTC,CASSLGGSPAETQYF
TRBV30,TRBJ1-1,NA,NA,TGTGCCTGGACAGGGGATCGGACTGAAGCTTTCTTT,CAWTGDRTEAFF
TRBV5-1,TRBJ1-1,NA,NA,TGCGCCAGCAGCCGCTGGGAGGTAGGAACTGAAGCTTTCTTT,CASSRWEVGTEAFF
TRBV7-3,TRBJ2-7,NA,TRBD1,TGTGCCAGCAGCCTGCGACAGGGGCTCTCCTACGAGCAGTACTTC,CASSLRQGLSYEQYF
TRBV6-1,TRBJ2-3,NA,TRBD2,TGTGCCAGCAGTGAATCTGCGGGGGGCACAGATACGCAGTATTTT,CASSESAGGTDTQYF
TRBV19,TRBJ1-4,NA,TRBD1,TGTGCCAGTAGGCGGGACAGGGAAGATGAAAAACTGTTTTTT,CASRRDREDEKLFF
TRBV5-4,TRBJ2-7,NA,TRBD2,TGTGCCAGCAGCGCCAGGACTAGCGGGGAATACGAGCAGTACTTC,CASSARTSGEYEQYF
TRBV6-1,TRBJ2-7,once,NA,TGTGCCAGCAATAGACAGGCCGCCTACGAGCAGTACTTC,CASNRQAAYEQYF
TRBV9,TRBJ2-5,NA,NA,TGTGCCAGCAGCGTAGGACAGGCCCAAGAGACCCAGTACTTC,CASSVGQAQETQYF
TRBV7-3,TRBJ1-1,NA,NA,TGTGCCAGCAGCCGTGGCGGGGTGAACACTGAAGCTTTCTTT,CASSRGGVNTEAFF
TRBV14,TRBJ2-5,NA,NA,TGTGCCAGCAGCCAAGTTCGGGAGACCCAGTACTTC,CASSQVRETQYF
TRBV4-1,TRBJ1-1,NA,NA,TGCGCCAGCAGCCAAGGAGAAATGAACACTGAAGCTTTCTTT,CASSQGEMNTEAFF
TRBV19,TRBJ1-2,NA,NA,TGTGCCACTCGGACAGACATGAACTATGGCTACACCTTC,CATRTDMNYGYTF
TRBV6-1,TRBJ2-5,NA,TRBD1,TGTGCCAGCAGGACGGGGACAGGCCAAGAGACCCAGTACTTC,CASRTGTGQETQYF
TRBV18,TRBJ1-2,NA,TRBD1,TGTGCCAGCTCACCCGTGACAGGGATAACGGATGGCTACACCTTC,CASSPVTGITDGYTF